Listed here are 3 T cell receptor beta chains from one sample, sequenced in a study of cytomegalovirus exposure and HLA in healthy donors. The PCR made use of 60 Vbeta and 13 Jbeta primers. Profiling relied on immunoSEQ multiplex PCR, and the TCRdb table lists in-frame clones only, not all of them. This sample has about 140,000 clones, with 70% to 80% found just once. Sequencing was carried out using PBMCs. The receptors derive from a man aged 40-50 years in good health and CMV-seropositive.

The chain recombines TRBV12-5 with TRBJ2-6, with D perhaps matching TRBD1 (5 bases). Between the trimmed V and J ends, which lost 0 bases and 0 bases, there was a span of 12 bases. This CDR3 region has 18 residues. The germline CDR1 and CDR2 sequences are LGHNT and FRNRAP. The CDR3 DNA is TGTGCTAGTGGTTTGGTGCCTACAGGCTTCTCTGGGGCCAACGTCCTGACTTTC. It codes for CASGLVPTGFSGANVLTF.

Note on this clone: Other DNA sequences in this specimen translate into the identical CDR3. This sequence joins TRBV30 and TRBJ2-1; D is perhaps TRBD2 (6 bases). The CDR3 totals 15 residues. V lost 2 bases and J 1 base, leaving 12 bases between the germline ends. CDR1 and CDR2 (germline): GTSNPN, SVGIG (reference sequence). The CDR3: CAWSLVAASYNEQFF. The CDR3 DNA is TGTGCCTGGAGTTTAGTAGCGGCATCCTACAATGAGCAGTTCTTC.

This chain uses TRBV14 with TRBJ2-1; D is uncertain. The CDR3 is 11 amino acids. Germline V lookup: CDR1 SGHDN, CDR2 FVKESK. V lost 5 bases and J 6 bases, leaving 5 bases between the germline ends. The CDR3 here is CASSYSNEQFF. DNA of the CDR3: TGTGCCAGCAGCTACAGCAATGAGCAGTTCTTC.